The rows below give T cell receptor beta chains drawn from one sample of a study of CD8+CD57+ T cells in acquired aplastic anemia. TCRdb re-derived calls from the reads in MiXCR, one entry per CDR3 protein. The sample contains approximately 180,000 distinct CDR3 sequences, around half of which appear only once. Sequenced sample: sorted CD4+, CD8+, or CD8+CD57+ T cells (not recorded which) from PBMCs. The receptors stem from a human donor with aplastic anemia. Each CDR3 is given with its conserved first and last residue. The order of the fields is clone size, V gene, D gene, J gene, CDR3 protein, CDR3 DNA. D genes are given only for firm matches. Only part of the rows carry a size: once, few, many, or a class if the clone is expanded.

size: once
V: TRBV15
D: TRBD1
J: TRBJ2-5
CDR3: CATSRGQGWETQYF
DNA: TGTGCCACCAGCCGCGGACAGGGATGGGAGACCCAGTACTTC

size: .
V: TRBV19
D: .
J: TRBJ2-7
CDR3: CASSMGPGGPYEQYF
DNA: TGTGCCAGTAGTATGGGGCCCGGCGGCCCCTACGAGCAGTACTTC

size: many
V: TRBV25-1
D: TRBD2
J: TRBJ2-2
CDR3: CASRRGLAPGELFF
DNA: TGTGCCAGCCGTCGAGGACTAGCCCCCGGGGAGCTGTTTTTT

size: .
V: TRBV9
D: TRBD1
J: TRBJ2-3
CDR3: CASSRGTAQLGHTDTQYF
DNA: TGTGCCAGCAGCCGTGGGACAGCACAATTGGGGCACACAGATACGCAGTATTTT

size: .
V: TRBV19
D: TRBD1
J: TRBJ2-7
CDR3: CASSIGVGQGAYEQYF
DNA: TGTGCCAGCAGTATTGGTGTAGGACAGGGGGCCTACGAGCAGTACTTC

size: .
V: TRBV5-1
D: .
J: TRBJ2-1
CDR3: CASSSVGFDYNEQFF
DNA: TGCGCCAGCAGTTCCGTGGGGTTCGACTACAATGAGCAGTTCTTC

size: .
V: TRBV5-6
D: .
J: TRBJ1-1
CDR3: CASSFAGRGNTEAFF
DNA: TGTGCCAGCAGTTTTGCGGGACGGGGGAACACTGAAGCTTTCTTT

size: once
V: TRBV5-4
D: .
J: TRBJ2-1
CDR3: CASSRQSAYNEQFF
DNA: TGTGCCAGCAGCCGACAGTCGGCCTACAATGAGCAGTTCTTC

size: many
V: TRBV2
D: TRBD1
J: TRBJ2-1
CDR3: CASSPGTGKYNEQFF
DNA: TGTGCCAGCAGCCCCGGGACAGGGAAGTACAATGAGCAGTTCTTC

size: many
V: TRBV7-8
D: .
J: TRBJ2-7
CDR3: CASSSAYEQYF
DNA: TGTGCCAGCAGCTCTGCCTACGAGCAGTACTTC

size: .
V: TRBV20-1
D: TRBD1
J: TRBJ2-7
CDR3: CSAKRSGQGHYEQYF
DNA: TGCAGTGCCAAGCGATCGGGACAGGGGCACTACGAGCAGTACTTC

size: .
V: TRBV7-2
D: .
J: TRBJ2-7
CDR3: CASSLGSGYYEQYF
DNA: TGTGCCAGCAGCCTAGGTTCGGGTTACTACGAGCAGTACTTC

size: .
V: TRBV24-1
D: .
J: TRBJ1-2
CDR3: CATSDRGGSYGYTF
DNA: TGTGCCACCAGTGATCGAGGGGGATCCTATGGCTACACCTTC

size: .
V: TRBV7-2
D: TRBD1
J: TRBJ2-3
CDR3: CASTKPSGQDTQYF
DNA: TGTGCCAGCACCAAACCGTCGGGACAGGATACGCAGTATTTT

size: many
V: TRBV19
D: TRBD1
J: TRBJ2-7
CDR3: CASSIDRGYEQYF
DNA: TGTGCCAGTAGTATCGACAGGGGATACGAGCAGTACTTC

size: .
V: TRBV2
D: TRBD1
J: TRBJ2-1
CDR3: CASGKQGQGTYNEQFF
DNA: TGTGCCAGCGGCAAGCAGGGACAGGGTACCTACAATGAGCAGTTCTTC

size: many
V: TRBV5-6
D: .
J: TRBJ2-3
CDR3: CASSLSGQGTYTQYF
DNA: TGTGCCAGCAGTCTGTCGGGGCAGGGCACATATACGCAGTATTTT

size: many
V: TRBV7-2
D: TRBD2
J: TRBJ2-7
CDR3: CASSRGLAGGLSSYEQYF
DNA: TGTGCCAGCAGCCGGGGACTAGCGGGGGGATTGAGCTCCTACGAGCAGTACTTC

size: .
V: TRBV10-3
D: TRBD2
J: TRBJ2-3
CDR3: CATLAGPITDTQYF
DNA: TGTGCCACCCTAGCGGGGCCTATCACAGATACGCAGTATTTT

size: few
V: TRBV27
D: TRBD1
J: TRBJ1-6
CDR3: CASRGGDRNNSPLHF
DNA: TGTGCCAGCAGGGGCGGGGACAGGAATAATTCACCCCTCCACTTT

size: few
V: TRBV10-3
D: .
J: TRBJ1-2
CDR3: CAIRWTALNYGYTF
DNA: TGTGCCATCAGATGGACAGCTCTTAACTATGGCTACACCTTC

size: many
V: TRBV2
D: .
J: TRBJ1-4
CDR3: CASRSTNEKLFF
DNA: TGTGCCAGCAGATCAACTAATGAAAAACTGTTTTTT

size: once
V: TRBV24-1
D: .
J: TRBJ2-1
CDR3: CATRSSAYNEQFF
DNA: TGTGCCACCAGGTCGTCTGCCTACAATGAGCAGTTCTTC

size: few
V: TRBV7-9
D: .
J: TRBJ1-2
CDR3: CASSLPGRVNYGYTF
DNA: TGTGCCAGCAGCCTACCAGGCAGGGTGAACTATGGCTACACCTTC

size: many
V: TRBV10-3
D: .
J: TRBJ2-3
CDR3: CAISDSDTQYF
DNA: TGTGCCATCAGTGATTCCGATACGCAGTATTTT

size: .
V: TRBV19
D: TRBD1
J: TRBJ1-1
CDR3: CASSRQGAVTEAFF
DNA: TGTGCCAGTAGCAGGCAGGGGGCGGTCACTGAAGCTTTCTTT

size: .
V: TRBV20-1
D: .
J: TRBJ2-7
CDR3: CSARETGIEQYF
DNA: TGCAGTGCTAGAGAAACAGGGATCGAGCAGTACTTC

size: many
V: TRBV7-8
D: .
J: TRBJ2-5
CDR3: CASSRGVLRETQYF
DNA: TGTGCCAGCAGCCGCGGGGTCCTGAGGGAGACCCAGTACTTC

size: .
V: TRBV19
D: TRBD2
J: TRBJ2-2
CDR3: CASSGRTSGGLFF
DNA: TGTGCCAGTAGTGGCAGGACTAGCGGGGGGCTGTTTTTT

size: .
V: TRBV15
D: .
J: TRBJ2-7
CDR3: CATSSPSRVTSYEQYF
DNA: TGTGCCACCAGCAGTCCTAGCAGGGTAACTTCCTACGAGCAGTACTTC

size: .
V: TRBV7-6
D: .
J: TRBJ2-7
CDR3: CASGFSAESTYEQYF
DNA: TGTGCCAGCGGCTTCAGTGCTGAGTCCACCTACGAGCAGTACTTC

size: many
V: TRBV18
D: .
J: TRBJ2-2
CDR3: CATSRGTPNTGELFF
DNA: TGTGCCACCTCGAGGGGGACACCTAACACCGGGGAGCTGTTTTTT

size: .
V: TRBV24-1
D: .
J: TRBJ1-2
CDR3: CATSDNSETYGYTF
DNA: TGTGCCACCAGTGACAATTCGGAGACCTATGGCTACACCTTC